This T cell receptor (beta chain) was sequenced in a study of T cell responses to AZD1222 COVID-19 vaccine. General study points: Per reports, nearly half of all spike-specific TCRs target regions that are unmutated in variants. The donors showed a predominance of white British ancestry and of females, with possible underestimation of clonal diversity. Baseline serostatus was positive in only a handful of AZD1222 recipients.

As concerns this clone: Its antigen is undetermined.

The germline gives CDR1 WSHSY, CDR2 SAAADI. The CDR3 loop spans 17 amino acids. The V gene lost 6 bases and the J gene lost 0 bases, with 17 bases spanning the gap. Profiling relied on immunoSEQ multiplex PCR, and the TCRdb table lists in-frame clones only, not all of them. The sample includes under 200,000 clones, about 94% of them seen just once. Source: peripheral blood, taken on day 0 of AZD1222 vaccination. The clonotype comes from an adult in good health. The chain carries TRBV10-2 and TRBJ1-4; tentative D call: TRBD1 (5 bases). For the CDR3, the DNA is TGCGCCAGCAGCCCCCTAGGCCTGACAGCAACTAATGAAAAACTGTTTTTT. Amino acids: CASSPLGLTATNEKLFF.